The T cell receptor (beta chain) described here comes from a study of blood T cell repertoires in COVID-19. CDR3 size: 14 residues. Per germline, CDR1 LNHDA and CDR2 SQIVND (reference sequence). V was pared by 5 bases and J by 4 bases, with 4 bases of the junction left unmatched. Profiled with immunoSEQ multiplex PCR; TCRdb holds only in-frame clones, not every one. The table lists more than 20,000 clones, nearly 90% of them singletons, with approximately 19% in the top ten. J is TRBJ1-1 and V is TRBV19, with TRBD1 matching over 10 bases. The sequencing input was peripheral blood. This clonotype originated in a human donor in a cohort sampled during active COVID-19. The CDR3 sequence is CASSSDRGATEAFF. The CDR3 DNA follows: TGTGCCAGTAGTTCGGACAGGGGGGCCACTGAAGCTTTCTTT.